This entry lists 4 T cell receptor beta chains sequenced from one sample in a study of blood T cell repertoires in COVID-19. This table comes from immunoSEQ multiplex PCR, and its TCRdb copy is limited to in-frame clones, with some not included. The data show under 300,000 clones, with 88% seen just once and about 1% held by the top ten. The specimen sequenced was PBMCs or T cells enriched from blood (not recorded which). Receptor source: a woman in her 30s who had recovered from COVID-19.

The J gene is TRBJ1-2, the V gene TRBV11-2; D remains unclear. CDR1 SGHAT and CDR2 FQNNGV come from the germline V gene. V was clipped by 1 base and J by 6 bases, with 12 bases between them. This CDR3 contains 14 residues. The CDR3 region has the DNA TGTGCCAGCAGCTTAGTTGGCCAGACAAATGGCTACACCTTC. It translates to CASSLVGQTNGYTF.

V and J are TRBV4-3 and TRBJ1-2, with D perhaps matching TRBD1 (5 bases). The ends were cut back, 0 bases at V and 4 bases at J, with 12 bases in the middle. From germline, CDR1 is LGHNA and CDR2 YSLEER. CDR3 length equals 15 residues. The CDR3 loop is CASSQDIPGGYGYTF. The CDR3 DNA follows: TGCGCCAGCAGCCAAGATATCCCGGGGGGCTATGGCTACACCTTC.

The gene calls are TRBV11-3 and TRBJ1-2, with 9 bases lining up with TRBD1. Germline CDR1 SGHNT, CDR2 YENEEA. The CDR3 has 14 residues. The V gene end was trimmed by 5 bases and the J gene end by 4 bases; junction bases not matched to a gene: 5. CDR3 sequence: CASSHRGLGYGYTF. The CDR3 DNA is TGTGCCAGCAGCCACAGGGGGCTCGGCTATGGCTACACCTTC.

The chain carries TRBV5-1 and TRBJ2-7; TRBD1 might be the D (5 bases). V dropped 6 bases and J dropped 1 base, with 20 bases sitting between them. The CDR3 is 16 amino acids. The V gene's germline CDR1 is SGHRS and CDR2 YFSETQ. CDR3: CASTKQAPNQSYEQYF. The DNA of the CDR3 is TGCGCCAGCACCAAACAGGCCCCGAATCAATCCTACGAGCAGTACTTC.